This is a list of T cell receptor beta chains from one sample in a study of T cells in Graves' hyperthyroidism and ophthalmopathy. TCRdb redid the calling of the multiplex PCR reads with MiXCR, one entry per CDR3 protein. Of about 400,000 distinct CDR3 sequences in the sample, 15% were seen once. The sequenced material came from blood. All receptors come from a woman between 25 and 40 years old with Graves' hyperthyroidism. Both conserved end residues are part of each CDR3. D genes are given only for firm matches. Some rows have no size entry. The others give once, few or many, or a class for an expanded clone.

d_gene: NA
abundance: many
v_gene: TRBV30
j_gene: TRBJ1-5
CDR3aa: CAWNWGNQPQHF
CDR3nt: TGTGCCTGGAATTGGGGGAATCAGCCCCAGCATTTT

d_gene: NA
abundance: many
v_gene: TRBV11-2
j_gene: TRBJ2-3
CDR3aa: CASSLEPQGPDTQYF
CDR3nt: TGTGCCAGCAGCTTAGAGCCCCAAGGTCCAGATACGCAGTATTTT

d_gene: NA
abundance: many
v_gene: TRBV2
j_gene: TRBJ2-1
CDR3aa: CASTSGYNEQFF
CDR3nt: TGTGCCAGCACATCTGGTTACAATGAGCAGTTCTTC

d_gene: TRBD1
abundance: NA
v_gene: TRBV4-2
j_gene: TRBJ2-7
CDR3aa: CASSLLGQGSSYEQYF
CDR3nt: TGTGCCAGCAGCCTCCTGGGACAGGGGAGCTCCTACGAGCAGTACTTC

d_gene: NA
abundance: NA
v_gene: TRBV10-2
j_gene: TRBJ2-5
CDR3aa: CASRTYQETQYF
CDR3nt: TGCGCCAGCAGGACTTACCAAGAGACCCAGTACTTC

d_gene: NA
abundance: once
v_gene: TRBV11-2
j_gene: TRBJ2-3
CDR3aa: CASSLPVADTQYF
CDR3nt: TGTGCCAGCAGCTTACCTGTCGCAGATACGCAGTATTTT

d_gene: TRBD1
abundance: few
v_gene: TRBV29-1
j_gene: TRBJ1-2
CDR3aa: CSVVTGGNYGYTF
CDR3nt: TGCAGCGTTGTGACAGGGGGCAACTATGGCTACACCTTC

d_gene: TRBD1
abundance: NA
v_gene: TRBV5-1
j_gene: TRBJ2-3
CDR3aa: CASSLVGTDTRYF
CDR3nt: TGCGCCAGCAGCTTGGTAGGGACAGATACGCGGTATTTT

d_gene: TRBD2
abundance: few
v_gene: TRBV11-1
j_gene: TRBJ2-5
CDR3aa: CASSTDRLAGEETQYF
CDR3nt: TGTGCCAGTAGTACCGACAGACTAGCGGGAGAAGAGACCCAGTACTTC

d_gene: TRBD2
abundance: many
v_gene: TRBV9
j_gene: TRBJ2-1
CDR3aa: CASSDPGTSGSKGYNEQFF
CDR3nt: TGTGCCAGCAGCGACCCCGGGACTAGCGGGAGTAAAGGCTACAATGAGCAGTTCTTC

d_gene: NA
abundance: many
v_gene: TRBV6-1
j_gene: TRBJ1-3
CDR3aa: CASSDESLGGNTIYF
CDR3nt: TGTGCCAGCAGTGACGAATCATTGGGCGGAAACACCATATATTTT

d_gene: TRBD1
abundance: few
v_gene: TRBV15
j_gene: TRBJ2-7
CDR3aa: CATSRGDRGYEQYF
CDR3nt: TGTGCCACCAGCAGGGGGGACAGGGGGTACGAGCAGTACTTC

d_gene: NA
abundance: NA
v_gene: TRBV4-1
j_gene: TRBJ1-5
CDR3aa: CASSQEEGSQPQHF
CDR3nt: TGCGCCAGCAGCCAAGAGGAGGGCTCCCAGCCCCAGCATTTT

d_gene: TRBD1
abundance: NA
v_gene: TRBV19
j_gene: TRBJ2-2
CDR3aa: CASSTGQGTGTGELFF
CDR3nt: TGTGCCAGTAGTACGGGACAGGGAACGGGGACCGGGGAGCTGTTTTTT

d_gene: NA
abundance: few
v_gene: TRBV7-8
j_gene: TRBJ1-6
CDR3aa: CASSFNRDSPLHF
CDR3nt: TGTGCCAGCAGCTTTAACAGGGATTCACCCCTCCACTTT

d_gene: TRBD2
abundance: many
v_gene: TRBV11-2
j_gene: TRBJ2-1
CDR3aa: CASSFRLLAAYNEQFF
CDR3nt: TGTGCCAGCAGCTTTAGATTACTAGCGGCATACAATGAGCAGTTCTTC

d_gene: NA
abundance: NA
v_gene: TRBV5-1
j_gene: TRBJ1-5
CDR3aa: CASSLGDNQSNQPQHF
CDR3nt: TGCGCCAGCAGCTTGGGGGACAACCAATCCAATCAGCCCCAGCATTTT

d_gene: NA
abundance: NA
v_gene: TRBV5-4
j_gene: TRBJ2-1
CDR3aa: CASSLRTGFYNEQFF
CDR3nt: TGTGCCAGCAGCTTGCGAACAGGCTTCTACAATGAGCAGTTCTTC

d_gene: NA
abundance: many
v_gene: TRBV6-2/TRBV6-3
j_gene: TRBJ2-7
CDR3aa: CASSRLDGSYEQYF
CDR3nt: TGTGCCAGCAGCCGCTTGGACGGCTCCTACGAGCAGTACTTC

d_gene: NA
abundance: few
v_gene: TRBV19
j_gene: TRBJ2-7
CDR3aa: CASSMTSSYEQYF
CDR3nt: TGTGCCAGTAGTATGACTAGCTCCTACGAGCAGTACTTC

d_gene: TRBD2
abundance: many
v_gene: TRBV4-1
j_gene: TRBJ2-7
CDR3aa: CASSQGGGRAREQYF
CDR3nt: TGCGCCAGCAGCCAAGGCGGCGGGAGGGCCCGCGAGCAGTACTTC

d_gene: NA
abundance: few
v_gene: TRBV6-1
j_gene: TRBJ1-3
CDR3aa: CASFSAISGNTIYF
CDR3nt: TGTGCCAGCTTCAGCGCCATCTCTGGAAACACCATATATTTT

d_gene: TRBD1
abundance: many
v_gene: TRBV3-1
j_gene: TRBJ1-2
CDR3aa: CASSQSGTGYGYTF
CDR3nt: TGTGCCAGCAGCCAATCCGGGACAGGCTATGGCTACACCTTC

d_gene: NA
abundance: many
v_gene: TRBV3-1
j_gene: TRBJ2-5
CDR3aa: CASSQAVGERETQYF
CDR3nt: TGTGCCAGCAGCCAAGCGGTGGGAGAGCGGGAGACCCAGTACTTC

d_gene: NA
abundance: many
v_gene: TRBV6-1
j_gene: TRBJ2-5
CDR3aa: CASSRYLRRGLLQETQYF
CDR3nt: TGTGCCAGCAGCAGATATTTGAGGCGCGGACTACTTCAAGAGACCCAGTACTTC

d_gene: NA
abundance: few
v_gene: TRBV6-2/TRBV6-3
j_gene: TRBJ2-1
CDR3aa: CASRGVSSSYNEQFF
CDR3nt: TGTGCCAGCAGGGGCGTATCGAGCTCCTACAATGAGCAGTTCTTC

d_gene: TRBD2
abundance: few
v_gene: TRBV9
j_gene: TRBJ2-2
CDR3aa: CASSVGWREGTGELFF
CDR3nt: TGTGCCAGCAGCGTAGGGTGGCGGGAGGGCACCGGGGAGCTGTTTTTT

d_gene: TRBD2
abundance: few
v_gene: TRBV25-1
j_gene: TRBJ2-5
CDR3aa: CASSVIGLAGMGETQYF
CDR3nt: TGTGCCAGCAGTGTGATTGGACTAGCGGGCATGGGAGAGACCCAGTACTTC

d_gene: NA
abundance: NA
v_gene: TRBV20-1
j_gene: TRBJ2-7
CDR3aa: CSARSGPGSYEQYF
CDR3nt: TGCAGTGCTCGTTCAGGACCAGGCTCCTACGAGCAGTACTTC

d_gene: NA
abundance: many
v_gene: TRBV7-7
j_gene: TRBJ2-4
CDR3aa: CVRPHLGAKNIQYF
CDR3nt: TGTGTCCGACCCCATTTGGGGGCCAAAAACATTCAGTACTTC

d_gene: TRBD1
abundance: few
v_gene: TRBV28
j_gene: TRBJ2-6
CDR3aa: CASRLLNYPGTGGAGANVLTF
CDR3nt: TGTGCCAGCAGATTACTCAATTATCCAGGGACAGGGGGCGCTGGGGCCAACGTCCTGACTTTC

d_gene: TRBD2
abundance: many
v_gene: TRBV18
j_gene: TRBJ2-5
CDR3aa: CASSPGGLVETQYF
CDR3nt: TGTGCCAGCTCACCAGGGGGACTAGTCGAGACCCAGTACTTC

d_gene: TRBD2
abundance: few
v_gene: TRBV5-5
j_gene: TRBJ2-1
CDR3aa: CASSAIAGGGGEQFF
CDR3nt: TGTGCCAGCAGCGCCATAGCGGGAGGGGGAGGTGAGCAGTTCTTC

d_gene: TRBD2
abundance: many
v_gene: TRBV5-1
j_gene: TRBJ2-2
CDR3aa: CASSLYGRPGGSNTGELFF
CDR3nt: TGCGCCAGCAGCTTGTACGGGCGTCCGGGAGGGTCGAACACCGGGGAGCTGTTTTTT

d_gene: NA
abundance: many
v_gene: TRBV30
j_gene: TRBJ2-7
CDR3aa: CAWSEGVRRGEQYF
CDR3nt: TGTGCCTGGAGTGAGGGGGTGCGGCGTGGCGAGCAGTACTTC